The clone carrying this T cell receptor beta chain is termed medium-sized. As yet, its antigen is unknown. This entry comes from a study of cytomegalovirus exposure and HLA in healthy donors. Data came from immunoSEQ multiplex PCR; TCRdb stores just in-frame clones and leaves some out. The table includes 150,000 to 200,000 clones, around four fifths detected once. Germline V lookup: CDR1 LGHNA, CDR2 YSLEER. The CDR3 extends over 15 amino acids. The V and J ends lost 0 bases and 1 base, in that order; junction bases with no gene match: 0. Study conclusions and caveats: A few chains linked to CMV were shown in vitro to be specific for CMV antigens. A list of 150 to 200 TCR beta chains associated with cytomegalovirus was given. According to a subsequent analysis, TCR clusters from the first cohort were inclined to appear together in the 120 validation repertoires.

Sequences were obtained from PBMCs. The clonotype comes from a man aged 25-45 years in good health and CMV-seropositive. V is TRBV4-3 and J is TRBJ2-5, with 9 bases matching TRBD2. CDR3 DNA: TGCGCCAGCAGCCAAGAGCGGGGGGGCCAAGAGACCCAGTACTTC. Translating it yields CASSQERGGQETQYF.